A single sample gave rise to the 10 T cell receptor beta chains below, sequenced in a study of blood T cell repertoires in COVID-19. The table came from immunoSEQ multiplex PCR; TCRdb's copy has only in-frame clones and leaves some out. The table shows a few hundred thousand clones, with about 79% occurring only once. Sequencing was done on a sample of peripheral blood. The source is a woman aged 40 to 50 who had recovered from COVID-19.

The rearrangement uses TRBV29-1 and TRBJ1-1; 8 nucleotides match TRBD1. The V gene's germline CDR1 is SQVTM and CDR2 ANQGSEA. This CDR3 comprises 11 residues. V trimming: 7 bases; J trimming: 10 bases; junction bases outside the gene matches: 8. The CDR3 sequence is CSATTGAGAFF. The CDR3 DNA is TGCAGCGCCACGACAGGGGCTGGAGCTTTCTTT. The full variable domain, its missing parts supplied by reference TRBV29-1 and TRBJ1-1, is SAVISQKPSRDICQRGTSLTIQCQVDSQVTMMFWYRQQPGQSLTLIATANQGSEATYESGFVIDKFPISRPNLTFSTLTVSNMSPEDSSIYLCSATTGAGAFFGQGTRLTVV.

CDR3 nucleotide sequence: TGTGCCAGCAGCTTACAGGGGGCGGGTACTGAAGCTTTCTTT. Amino acid sequence: CASSLQGAGTEAFF. The J gene is TRBJ1-1, the V gene TRBV11-3, with 8 bases lining up with TRBD1. This CDR3 has 14 amino acids. J was trimmed by 5 bases and V by 2 bases; bases with no gene match: 4. Looked up from germline, CDR1 is SGHNT and CDR2 is YENEEA.

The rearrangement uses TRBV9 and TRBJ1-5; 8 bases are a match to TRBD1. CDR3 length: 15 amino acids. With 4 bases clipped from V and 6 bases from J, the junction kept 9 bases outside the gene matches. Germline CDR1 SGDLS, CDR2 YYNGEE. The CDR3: CASSPTTGDGQPQHF. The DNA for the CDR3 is TGTGCCAGCAGCCCTACGACAGGGGACGGTCAGCCCCAGCATTTT.

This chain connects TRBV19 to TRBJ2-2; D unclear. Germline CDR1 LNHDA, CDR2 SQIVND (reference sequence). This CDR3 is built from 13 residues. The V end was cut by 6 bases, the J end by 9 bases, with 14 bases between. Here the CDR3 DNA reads TGTGCCAGTAGACCGCCAGGAATCCGGGAGCTGTTTTTT. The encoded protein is CASRPPGIRELFF. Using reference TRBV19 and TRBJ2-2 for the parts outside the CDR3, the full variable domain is DGGITQSPKYLFRKEGQNVTLSCEQNLNHDAMYWYRQDPGQGLRLIYYSQIVNDFQKGDIAEGYSVSREKKESFPLTVTSAQKNPTAFYLCASRPPGIRELFFGEGSRLTVL.

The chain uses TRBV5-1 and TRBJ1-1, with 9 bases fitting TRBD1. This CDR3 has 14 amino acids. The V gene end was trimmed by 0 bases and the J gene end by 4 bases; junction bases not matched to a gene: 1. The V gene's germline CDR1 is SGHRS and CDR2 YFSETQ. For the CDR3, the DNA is TGCGCCAGCAGCTTGGGACAGGGGGTCACTGAAGCTTTCTTT. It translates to CASSLGQGVTEAFF. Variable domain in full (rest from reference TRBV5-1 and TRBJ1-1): KAGVTQTPRYLIKTRGQQVTLSCSPISGHRSVSWYQQTPGQGLQFLFEYFSETQRNKGNFPGRFSGRQFSNSRSEMNVSTLELGDSALYLCASSLGQGVTEAFFGQGTRLTVV.

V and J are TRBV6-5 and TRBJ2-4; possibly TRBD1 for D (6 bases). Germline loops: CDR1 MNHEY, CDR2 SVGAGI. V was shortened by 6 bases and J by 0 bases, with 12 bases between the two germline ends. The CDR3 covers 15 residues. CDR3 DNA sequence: TGTGCCAGCAGGAGGGGGAGCTTAGCCAAAAACATTCAGTACTTC. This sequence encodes CASRRGSLAKNIQYF.

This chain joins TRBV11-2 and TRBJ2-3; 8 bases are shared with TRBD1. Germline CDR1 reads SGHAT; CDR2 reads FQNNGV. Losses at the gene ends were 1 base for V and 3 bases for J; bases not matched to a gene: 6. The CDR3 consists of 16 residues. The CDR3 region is CASSLVTGDETDTQYF. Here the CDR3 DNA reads TGTGCCAGCAGCTTAGTGACAGGGGATGAGACAGATACGCAGTATTTT.

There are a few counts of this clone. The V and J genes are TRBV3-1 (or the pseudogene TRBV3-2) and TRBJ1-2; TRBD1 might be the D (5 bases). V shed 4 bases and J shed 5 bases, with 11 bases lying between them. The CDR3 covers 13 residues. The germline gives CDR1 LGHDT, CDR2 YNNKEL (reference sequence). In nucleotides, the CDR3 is TGTGCCAGCAGCCCAGGCGGGGGTTATGGCTACACCTTC. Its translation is CASSPGGGYGYTF.

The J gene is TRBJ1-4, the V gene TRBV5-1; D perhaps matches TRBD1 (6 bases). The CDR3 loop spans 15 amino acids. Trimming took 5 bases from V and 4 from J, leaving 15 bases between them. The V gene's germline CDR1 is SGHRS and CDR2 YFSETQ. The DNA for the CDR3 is TGCGCCAGCAGTTTGCTGACAGGAATTAATGAAAAACTGTTTTTT. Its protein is CASSLLTGINEKLFF.

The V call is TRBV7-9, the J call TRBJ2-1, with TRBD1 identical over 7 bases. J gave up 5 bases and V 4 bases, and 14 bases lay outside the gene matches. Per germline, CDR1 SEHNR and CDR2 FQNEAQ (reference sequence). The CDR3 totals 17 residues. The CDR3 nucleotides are TGTGCCAGCAGCTCCGGGTGGGACAGCAGACCAGACAATGAGCAGTTCTTC. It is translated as CASSSGWDSRPDNEQFF.